This T cell receptor beta chain appears in the sequencing data of a study of regulatory T cells in long-lasting Graves disease. Study in general: Antithyroid drug intake by newly diagnosed Graves' patients had lasted under 3 months. Study-wide points: Having only a small sample size may have limited accuracy. The TCR repertoire of persistent Graves' patients was less diverse than that of newly diagnosed ones.

With respect to this clonotype: Its target is unknown.

Documented time point: newly diagnosed GD, antithyroid drugs for less than 3 months. Construction of the TCR library relied on RNA isolated from PBMCs. To make TCR beta libraries, researchers used iRepertoire HTBI primers and Arm-PCR of CDR3 regions. TCRdb processed the multiplex PCR reads anew with MiXCR; each CDR3 protein has one entry. The table lists about 520,000 distinct CDR3 sequences, around 12% of them singletons. The same data also went into a second study, on T cells in Graves' hyperthyroidism and ophthalmopathy. That paper notes: A first-round RT-PCR of the TCR CDR3 used the HTBI primer set.

Sequenced material: peripheral blood mononuclear cells (PBMCs), taken at new diagnosis, from a patient treated with antithyroid drugs. The receptor comes from a woman in her 30s with Graves disease.

This CDR3 is CASSAGTSGTHEQYF. The DNA of the CDR3 is TGTGCCAGCAGTGCCGGGACTAGCGGCACCCACGAGCAGTACTTC. The chain links TRBV6-1 to TRBJ2-7; 11 nucleotides agree with TRBD2. Per the germline V gene, CDR1 is MNHNS and CDR2 is SASEGT. The length of the CDR3 is 15 residues. Losses at the gene ends were 4 bases for V and 5 bases for J; bases not matched to a gene: 7.